This T cell receptor beta chain was captured in a study of blood T cell repertoires in COVID-19 (dated by TCRdb to 2020 to 2021). In the study overall: Collaborator samples came from the United States, Italy and Spain and covered acute and convalescent phases of COVID-19. The material from the prospective study consisted of cDNA or gDNA derived from T cells, B-cell-depleted T cells, or PBMCs. Deeply sampled blood TCRbeta repertoires from subjects exposed to, actively infected with, or recovered from COVID-19 were included in the dataset. A freely available public database, intended as a resource for researchers studying the immune response to SARS-CoV-2, is where the repertoires were released. The samples were drawn from two sources: the first 160 participants of the ongoing ImmuneRACE study, and 1,000 to 1,500 subjects contributed by 6 global collaborators. Sample metadata almost always included a de-identified subject ID, COVID-19 status, age in years and sex. Where HLA class I and class II types were available, the types were taken from metadata supplied by the sample provider, not from assay-based typing.

Collaborating institutions collected whole blood in K2EDTA tubes following their own protocols. Collaborator samples were shipped for TCRbeta analysis as frozen whole blood, isolated PBMCs, or DNA extracted from either sample type. Based on the germline V gene, the CDR1 and CDR2 sequences are MDHEN and SYDVKM. Trimming costs V 4 bases and J 4 bases, and their ends lie 19 bases apart. Including the terminal cysteine and phenylalanine, the CDR3 comprises 16 residues. CDR3 DNA is the only sequence kept; it has 48 bases, read in frame from the first base. Points on this clone: Its binding antigen is unknown. There are no base qualities to consult, and no much larger clone falls within one base.

TCRbeta CDR3 regions were amplified from genomic DNA using the immunoSEQ Assay, a bias-controlled multiplex PCR. Under the source paper's analysis protocol: Within the assay, amplification of reference gene primers was used to estimate how many nucleated cells each sample contained. To quantify the absolute abundance of each unique TCRbeta CDR3 rearrangement, sequence reads were collapsed and filtered. Productive Simpson clonality was computed per sample as the square root of Simpson's diversity index over productive rearrangements. TCRdb holds this immuneACCESS table with in-frame rearrangements only. Some clones are missing; in checked studies, unresolved V genes explain under half, and the rest has no known cause. V, J and clone size derive from that table, while D and trimming were established from the DNA sequence. In all, the sample holds about 230,000 clones, and over 65% of those were seen once. Just over 2.5% of the sample goes to the ten largest clones.

Study-wide conclusions, independent of this receptor: The amount of clinical and demographic metadata varied by source and participant and was provided uncurated.

The sequence was obtained from a woman between 70 and 85 years old with active or convalescent COVID-19. The sequence is built from TRBV28 and TRBJ1-2, with the D gene too uncertain to name. The material sequenced was peripheral blood. DNA sequence: TGTGCCAGCAGTTCCCCCGAAACGAGCCAATTCTATGGCTACACCTTC. It translates as CASSSPETSQFYGYTF.